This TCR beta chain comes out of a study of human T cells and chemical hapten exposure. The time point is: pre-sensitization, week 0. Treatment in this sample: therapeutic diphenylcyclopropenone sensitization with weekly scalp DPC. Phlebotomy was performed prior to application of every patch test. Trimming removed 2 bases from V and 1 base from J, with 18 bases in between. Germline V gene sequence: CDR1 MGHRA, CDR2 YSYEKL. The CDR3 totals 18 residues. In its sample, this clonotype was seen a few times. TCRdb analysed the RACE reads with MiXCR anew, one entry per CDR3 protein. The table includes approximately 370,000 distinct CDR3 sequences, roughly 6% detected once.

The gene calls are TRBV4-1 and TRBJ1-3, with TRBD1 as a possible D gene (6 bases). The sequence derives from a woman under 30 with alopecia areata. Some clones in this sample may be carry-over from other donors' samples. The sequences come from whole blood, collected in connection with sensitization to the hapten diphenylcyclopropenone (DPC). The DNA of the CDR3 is TGCGCCAGCAGCCAAAGCCCTGTGGACAGCCCTTCTGGAAACACCATATATTTT. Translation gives CASSQSPVDSPSGNTIYF.